This T cell receptor beta chain stems from a study of low-dose radiotherapy and immunotherapy resistance in tumors. Trimming shortened V by 1 base and J by 8 bases, and 12 bases separated the two germline ends. The CDR3 contains 14 residues. The germline V gene has CDR1 LGHNA and CDR2 YNFKEQ. First-strand cDNA relied on TRAV- and TRBV-specific primers spanning alpha and beta chains. TCR amplification ran roughly 21 PCR cycles using constant-region and V-primer adapter primers. TCRdb processed the reads anew with MiXCR; each CDR3 protein has one entry. The data show some 16,000 distinct CDR3 sequences, about 71% seen once.

J is TRBJ2-1 and V is TRBV4-2; maybe TRBD1 (5 bases). The receptor was isolated from a human donor with advanced metastatic prostate, ovarian, gallbladder or colorectal cancer (not recorded which). This table probably holds off-target reads from a library built for another chain. CDR3: CASSQVKGNDEQFF. CDR3 DNA sequence: TGTGCCAGCAGCCAAGTAAAGGGGAATGATGAGCAGTTCTTC.